The source of this T cell receptor beta chain is a study of T cells after yellow fever vaccination. Study results and limitations: Among all clonotypes, a small share was observed in both CD4 and CD8 compartments. Reappearance after the booster was seen for most primary-vaccination clones, at 96% CD4 and 80% to 90% CD8.

TCRdb independently ran MiXCR on the 5' RACE reads; one entry per CDR3 protein. This table has hundreds of thousands of distinct CDR3 sequences, roughly 8.3% appearing once. Germline V gene data show CDR1 as SGHRS and CDR2 as YFSETQ. The CDR3 spans 14 residues. Trimming took 4 bases from V and 8 from J; bases not matched to a gene: 9. This clonotype was observed at least ten times. Antigen unknown. The sequencing here drew on PBMCs, taken about 41 days after the first yellow fever vaccination. This TCR was recovered from a man aged 18 to 29 who received the YFV17D yellow fever vaccine. The chain combines TRBV5-1 with TRBJ2-1, with 7 bases identical to TRBD1. Here the CDR3 DNA reads TGCGCCAGCAGCGGGGGACAGCCTGGCGATGAGCAGTTCTTC. Amino acids: CASSGGQPGDEQFF.